This record looks at one TCR beta chain sequence and its context. TCRdb keeps only in-frame clones here, not all; method: immunoSEQ multiplex PCR. The data hold around 250,000 clones, with about 87% observed a single time. Trimming shortened V by 4 bases and J by 8 bases, and 15 bases separated the two germline ends. The germline gives CDR1 SGHRS, CDR2 YFSETQ. This CDR3 has 13 residues. The data stem from a study of blood T cell repertoires in COVID-19. Study-wide background: T cells, B-cell-depleted T cells, or PBMCs supplied cDNA or gDNA.

Participants were aged roughly 18 to 90 years, lived in 20 to 30 US areas, and enrolled virtually. This receptor was taken from a woman aged 35 to 49 who had been exposed to COVID-19. Sequencing input: PBMCs or T cells enriched from blood (not recorded which). The gene calls are TRBV5-1 and TRBJ1-2; D call uncertain. The chain's CDR3 is CASSLENGIGYTF. DNA for the CDR3: TGCGCCAGCAGCCTGGAAAACGGTATAGGCTACACCTTC. Complete variable domain (other parts from reference TRBV5-1 and TRBJ1-2): KAGVTQTPRYLIKTRGQQVTLSCSPISGHRSVSWYQQTPGQGLQFLFEYFSETQRNKGNFPGRFSGRQFSNSRSEMNVSTLELGDSALYLCASSLENGIGYTFGSGTRLTVV.